These 9 T cell receptor beta chains came from one sample sequenced in a study of radiation and T cells in renal cell carcinoma. The method was immunoSEQ multiplex PCR; TCRdb's version includes in-frame clones alone and lacks a portion of them. The sample lists some 120,000 clones; 75% to 85% were seen once. Time point reported: blood 2 weeks post-SBRT. Treatment given: 15 Gy SBRT to primary tumor, nephrectomy 4 weeks later. Material: blood, obtained from a patient whose treatment included radiotherapy and nephrectomy. The receptor set was obtained from a woman aged 60-75 years with renal cell carcinoma.

The chain is built from TRBV19 and TRBJ1-1, with 12 positions matching TRBD1. Germline loops: CDR1 LNHDA, CDR2 SQIVND (reference sequence). This CDR3 region has 16 residues. The V gene end was trimmed by 2 bases and the J gene end by 9 bases; junction bases not matched to a gene: 10. DNA of the CDR3: TGTGCCAGTAGTATAACGGGACAGGGGGCGAATGGACAAGCTTTCTTT. Translated: CASSITGQGANGQAFF.

The chain uses TRBV11-2 and TRBJ1-1; D unresolved. V was trimmed by 0 bases and J by 0 bases, leaving 11 bases between them. CDR3 size: 16 residues. Germline V gene sequence: CDR1 SGHAT, CDR2 FQNNGV. The DNA for the CDR3 is TGTGCCAGCAGCTTAGATCCTGGATGGCTGAACACTGAAGCTTTCTTT. Protein: CASSLDPGWLNTEAFF.

The CDR3 nucleotides read TGTGCCAGCAGTGAACTCGGACAGGGGACTGAAGCTTTCTTT. This encodes CASSELGQGTEAFF. The chain is built from TRBV2 and TRBJ1-1, with 9 bases that match TRBD1. V was clipped by 2 bases and J by 5 bases; unmatched bases: 3. The CDR3 consists of 14 residues. Per the germline V gene, CDR1 is SNHLY and CDR2 is FYNNEI.

The chain links TRBV7-8 to TRBJ2-2, with no clear D. The CDR3 totals 14 residues. The germline V gene encodes CDR1 SGHVS and CDR2 FQNEAQ. V was shortened by 5 bases and J by 4 bases, with 11 bases between the two germline ends. The CDR3 loop is CASSPRRRTGELFF. CDR3 DNA sequence: TGTGCCAGCAGCCCCCGGAGACGCACCGGGGAGCTGTTTTTT.

This chain joins TRBV23-1 and TRBJ2-1; 9 nucleotides agree with TRBD2. TRBV23-1 is an open reading frame whose function is uncertain. With 0 bases clipped from V and 0 bases from J, the junction kept 6 bases outside the gene matches. The CDR3 extends over 18 amino acids. The CDR3 DNA follows: TGCGCCAGCAGTCAATCGAAGACTAGCGGTAGCTCCTACAATGAGCAGTTCTTC. This gives the protein CASSQSKTSGSSYNEQFF.

This clone was seen a few times. The V call is TRBV4-3, the J call TRBJ1-4, with 8 bases identical to TRBD1. Losses at the gene ends were 0 bases for V and 6 bases for J; bases not matched to a gene: 12. CDR1 and CDR2 from the germline V gene are LGHNA and YSLEER. The CDR3 loop spans 18 amino acids. CDR3: CASSQEAGSAGGYEKLFF. The CDR3 DNA reads TGCGCCAGCAGCCAAGAAGCGGGTTCGGCAGGGGGCTATGAAAAACTGTTTTTT.

The genes are TRBV28 and TRBJ1-2; D is uncertain. Germline CDR1 reads MDHEN; CDR2 reads SYDVKM. The CDR3 runs to 13 residues. V was pared by 7 bases and J by 4 bases, with 13 bases between. The CDR3 DNA is TGTGCCAGCATGGTCAGCGGGCCCTATGGCTACACCTTC. This gives the protein CASMVSGPYGYTF.

The chain couples TRBV5-1 to TRBJ2-1; TRBD1 or TRBD2 may be the D gene (5 bases each). V was trimmed by 4 bases and J by 8 bases, leaving 28 bases between them. The length of the CDR3 is 18 residues. The germline V gene has CDR1 SGHRS and CDR2 YFSETQ. CDR3 bases: TGCGCCAGCAGCCCCGAGGACGGGACCCTCCACCGTGTGGATGAGCAGTTCTTC. It yields the protein CASSPEDGTLHRVDEQFF.

Here the CDR3 reads CASAFFQGQETQYF. The CDR3 DNA follows: TGTGCCAGCGCCTTCTTCCAGGGTCAAGAGACCCAGTACTTC. This chain joins TRBV5-6 and TRBJ2-5, with a weak D call TRBD1 (5 bases). CDR1 SGHDT and CDR2 YYEEEE come from the germline V gene. The CDR3 has 14 amino acids. The V end lost 7 bases, the J end lost 2 bases, and 15 bases lay between the germline ends.